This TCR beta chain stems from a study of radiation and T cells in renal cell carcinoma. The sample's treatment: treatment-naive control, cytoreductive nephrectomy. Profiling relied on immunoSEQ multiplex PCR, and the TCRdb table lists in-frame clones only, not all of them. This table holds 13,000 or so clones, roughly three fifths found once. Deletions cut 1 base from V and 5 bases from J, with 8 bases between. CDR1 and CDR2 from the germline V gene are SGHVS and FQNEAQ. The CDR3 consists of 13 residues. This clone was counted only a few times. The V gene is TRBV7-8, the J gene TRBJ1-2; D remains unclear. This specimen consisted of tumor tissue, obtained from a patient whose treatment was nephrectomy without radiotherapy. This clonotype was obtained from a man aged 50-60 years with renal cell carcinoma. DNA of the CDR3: TGTGCCAGCAGCTTAGGGCCAGATTATGGCTACACCTTC. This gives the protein CASSLGPDYGYTF.